This TCR beta chain was recorded in a study of identical twins. Template switching introduced a universal primer site, and the cDNA bore unique molecular identifiers. TCRdb processed the 5' RACE reads anew with MiXCR; each CDR3 protein has one entry. The sample includes around 480,000 distinct CDR3 sequences, 13% to 15% of them seen just once. Germline V CDR1 and CDR2: SGHNT, YYREEE (reference sequence). The CDR3 runs 15 residues. V lost 2 bases and J lost 0, with 12 bases in between. Everyone who donated was a healthy Caucasian. Study-wide points: The degree of excess twin sharing was weaker in beta out-of-frame sequences.

To note about this clonotype: Its target is unknown.

This same sample was also part of a study on yellow fever vaccine responses in identical twins.

The specimen was CD4+ T cells sorted from blood. The chain uses TRBV5-4 and TRBJ2-7; D ambiguous. The source is a woman younger than 30 in good health. CDR3: CASSFPGSSSYEQYF. DNA for the CDR3: TGTGCCAGCAGCTTCCCGGGCTCTAGCTCCTACGAGCAGTACTTC.